This T cell receptor beta chain is drawn from a study of monozygotic twins with cystic fibrosis. The overall study: With about 15 PCR cycles, barcoded libraries came from about 3 micrograms of fragmented DNA. Study findings and constraints: Low clonality (median about 0.0095) suggested a mostly naive repertoire. Nucleotide-identical clonotype sharing was significantly higher within monozygotic CF twin pairs than between unrelated CF individuals. V usage most resembled the co-twin in 13 of 16 pairs.

Assay used: immunoSEQ multiplex PCR; TCRdb lists only in-frame clones, some missing. The top ten hold over 1% of the sample, which has tens of thousands of clones, approximately 90% seen once. Points on this clone: Its matching antigen is unknown.

Specimen: blood. The sequence was obtained from a woman aged 25 to 39 with cystic fibrosis.

CDR3 DNA sequence: TGTGCCAGCAGCTTACTACGTTCAGGGGGTGAAGCTTTCTTT. Translating it yields CASSLLRSGGEAFF. The chain employs TRBV7-2 and TRBJ1-1, with 7 positions matching TRBD1. Germline CDR1 reads SGHTA; CDR2 reads FQGNSA. V gave up 2 bases and J gave up 7 bases; unmatched junction bases: 7. The CDR3 length is 14 residues. Drawing the rest from reference TRBV7-2 and TRBJ1-1, the complete variable domain is GAGVSQSPSNKVTEKGKDVELRCDPISGHTALYWYRQSLGQGLEFLIYFQGNSAPDKSGLPSDRFSAERTGGSVSTLTIQRTQQEDSAVYLCASSLLRSGGEAFFGQGTRLTVV.